These 27 T cell receptor beta chains share one sample of origin, sequenced in a study of human T cells and chemical hapten exposure. The time point here: pre-sensitization, week 0. Treatment indicated: therapeutic diphenylcyclopropenone sensitization with weekly scalp DPC. In TCRdb, the RACE reads were re-called with MiXCR into one record per CDR3 protein. The sample records approximately 370,000 distinct CDR3 sequences, 4.5% to 7% being singletons. Sequencing used whole blood, obtained in connection with sensitization to the hapten diphenylcyclopropenone (DPC). The receptors were gathered from a woman aged 18-30 years with alopecia areata. Some clones in this sample may be carry-over from other donors' samples.

The V and J genes are TRBV11-2 and TRBJ2-3; D ambiguous. Germline V gene lookup returns CDR1 SGHAT and CDR2 FQNNGV. There are 13 residues in the CDR3. The V end was cut by 5 bases, the J end by 5 bases, with 11 bases between. CDR3 residues: CASSPGHRDTQYF. CDR3 DNA sequence: TGTGCCAGCAGCCCCGGCCACCGAGATACGCAGTATTTT.

Many counts were recorded for this clonotype. The chain has TRBV29-1 and TRBJ1-2; 7 nucleotides align to TRBD1. The germline V gene encodes CDR1 SQVTM and CDR2 ANQGSEA. V was pared by 4 bases and J by 4 bases, with 9 bases of the junction left unmatched. The CDR3 contains 14 residues. DNA for the CDR3: TGCAGCGTTGGACAGGGTGGGGAAAGCTATGGCTACACCTTC. This gives the protein CSVGQGGESYGYTF.

V usage is TRBV3-1 and J usage is TRBJ1-2; D possibly corresponds to TRBD1 (5 bases). The V gene's germline CDR1 is LGHDT and CDR2 YNNKEL (reference sequence). V was pared by 1 base and J by 7 bases, with 10 bases between. The CDR3 is made up of 13 amino acids. The CDR3 spells CASSQGQSGGYTF. Here the CDR3 DNA reads TGTGCCAGCAGCCAAGGACAGTCTGGTGGCTACACCTTC.

This clonotype was seen repeatedly, ten times or more. The J gene is TRBJ1-4, the V gene TRBV2; no definite D call. Germline CDR1 SNHLY, CDR2 FYNNEI. V was cut by 5 bases and J by 7 bases, with 5 bases left in between. The CDR3 consists of 11 residues. The CDR3 DNA is TGTGCCAGCAGTTTCTCTGAAAAACTGTTTTTT. Translation gives CASSFSEKLFF.

This clonotype was found many times. The chain joins TRBV12-3 or TRBV12-4 to TRBJ1-6; TRBD1 is a possible D gene (5 bases). The CDR3 has 15 amino acids. Trimming stripped 4 bases from V and 2 bases from J, with 9 bases between. This chain's CDR3 is CASSSRDAYNSPLHF. In DNA, the CDR3 is TGTGCCAGCAGTTCCAGGGACGCCTATAATTCACCCCTCCACTTT.

The chain carries TRBV6-2 or TRBV6-3 and TRBJ2-2; 9 bases fit TRBD1. The germline V gene encodes CDR1 MNHEY and CDR2 SVGEGT. Trimming took 8 bases from V and 0 from J; bases not matched to a gene: 1. The CDR3 has 14 amino acids. The CDR3, as DNA: TGTGCCAGCGACAGGGGGACGAACACCGGGGAGCTGTTTTTT. Its translation is CASDRGTNTGELFF.

V and J are TRBV7-2 and TRBJ2-1; TRBD1 might be the D (5 bases). Germline CDR1 is SGHTA and CDR2 is FQGNSA. The ends were cut back, 1 base at V and 6 bases at J, with 16 bases in the middle. The CDR3 spans 16 residues. The CDR3 DNA follows: TGTGCCAGCAGCTTAGGGCAGGGTAAAGTTTCCAATGAGCAGTTCTTC. Protein: CASSLGQGKVSNEQFF. The full variable domain, in which reference TRBV7-2 and TRBJ2-1 provide the parts outside the CDR3, is GAGVSQSPSNKVTEKGKDVELRCDPISGHTALYWYRQSLGQGLEFLIYFQGNSAPDKSGLPSDRFSAERTGGSVSTLTIQRTQQEDSAVYLCASSLGQGKVSNEQFFGPGTRLTVL.

The rearrangement joins TRBV12-3 or TRBV12-4 to TRBJ1-2, with D uncertain. V gave up 7 bases and J gave up 3 bases, with 18 bases separating them. The CDR3 runs to 15 residues. The CDR3, as DNA: TGTGCCAGCAAGGACCCCGGTGCAGGCCACTATGGCTACACCTTC. Translated: CASKDPGAGHYGYTF.

This clonotype turned up a few times. The chain has TRBV6-2 or TRBV6-3 and TRBJ1-2; 8 positions match TRBD1. Germline-derived CDR1 and CDR2 are MNHEY and SVGEGT. The CDR3 covers 15 residues. J was trimmed by 6 bases and V by 0 bases; bases with no gene match: 6. CDR3 coding DNA: TGTGCCAGCAGTTACTCGCCACAGGGGGAGGATGGCTACACCTTC. Residues: CASSYSPQGEDGYTF.

In this sample, this clonotype turned up many times. The chain recombines TRBV12-3 or TRBV12-4 with TRBJ2-7; tentative D call: TRBD1 (6 bases). This CDR3 comprises 16 residues. Trimming stripped 3 bases from V and 0 bases from J, with 15 bases between. This chain's CDR3 is CASSLADRSTSYEQYF. CDR3 sequence (DNA): TGTGCCAGCAGTTTGGCTGACAGGTCTACCTCCTACGAGCAGTACTTC.

This clonotype came up many times. The V call is TRBV6-2 or TRBV6-3, the J call TRBJ2-6; D not certain. The germline V and J ends were trimmed by 0 bases and 0 bases, with 6 bases remaining between them. The length of the CDR3 is 16 residues. Germline CDR1 and CDR2: MNHEY and SVGEGT. CDR3 DNA sequence: TGTGCCAGCAGTTACTCGTTCAACTCTGGGGCCAACGTCCTGACTTTC. Encoded protein: CASSYSFNSGANVLTF.

The V call is TRBV7-2, the J call TRBJ2-6, with 9 positions matching TRBD1. CDR3 length: 19 residues. V gave up 5 bases and J gave up 3 bases; unmatched junction bases: 14. CDR1 SGHTA and CDR2 FQGNSA come from the germline V gene. The CDR3 reads CASSLQSGQGYGGANVLTF. The CDR3 DNA is TGTGCCAGCAGCCTTCAAAGCGGACAGGGGTACGGTGGGGCCAACGTCCTGACTTTC.

This clonotype was counted between two and nine times. This sequence joins TRBV20-1 and TRBJ2-3; the match to TRBD1 covers 8 bases. Germline V CDR1 and CDR2: DFQATT, SNEGSKA (reference sequence). J gave up 2 bases and V 0 bases, and 10 bases lay outside the gene matches. CDR3 length equals 17 residues. The CDR3 region is CSARDQRTGKFTDTQYF. The CDR3, as DNA: TGCAGTGCTAGAGATCAACGGACAGGGAAGTTCACAGATACGCAGTATTTT.

The chain joins TRBV11-2 to TRBJ1-2; 8 bases match TRBD1. Germline V lookup: CDR1 SGHAT, CDR2 FQNNGV. The CDR3 spans 14 residues. The V segment lost 4 bases and the J segment 5 bases; nucleotides outside the gene matches: 6. The DNA for the CDR3 is TGTGCCAGCAGCTCCGGACAGGGCTATTATGGCTACACCTTC. The encoded protein is CASSSGQGYYGYTF.

This clonotype was picked up many times. This sequence joins TRBV3-1 and TRBJ1-2, with a possible D match to TRBD1 (5 bases). Trimming removed 6 bases from V and 4 bases from J, with 15 bases in between. Germline assignment: CDR1 LGHDT and CDR2 YNNKEL (reference sequence). The CDR3 is 14 residues long. CDR3 in amino acids: CASSLKVGVYGYTF. The CDR3 DNA reads TGTGCCAGCAGTCTCAAGGTGGGGGTCTATGGCTACACCTTC.

This clonotype was observed a handful of times. V is TRBV6-5 and J is TRBJ1-5; D not resolved. This CDR3 contains 16 residues. The V gene lost 0 bases and the J gene lost 4 bases, with 13 bases spanning the gap. CDR1 is MNHEY, CDR2 SVGAGI, per germline. The CDR3 sequence is CASSYSGSQANQPQHF. The CDR3 DNA follows: TGTGCCAGCAGTTACTCAGGAAGCCAGGCAAATCAGCCCCAGCATTTT.

This clonotype occurred many times. The CDR3 region has the DNA TGTGCCACCAGTGGGACAGGGGGCACAGATACGCAGTATTTT. Protein sequence: CATSGTGGTDTQYF. The chain is built from TRBV24-1 and TRBJ2-3; 9 nucleotides align to TRBD1. From germline, CDR1 is KGHDR and CDR2 SFDVKD. Trimming removed 5 bases from V and 1 base from J; junction bases left unmatched: 0. There are 14 residues in the CDR3.

The V and J genes are TRBV20-1 and TRBJ2-1, with 10 bases matching TRBD2. This CDR3 contains 17 residues. From germline, CDR1 is DFQATT and CDR2 SNEGSKA (reference sequence). Unmatched junction bases numbered 12, after V lost 6 bases and J lost 1 base. The CDR3 spells CSAPTYSGGSSYNEQFF. Written as DNA, the CDR3 is TGCAGTGCCCCAACATATAGCGGGGGGTCGTCCTACAATGAGCAGTTCTTC.

Only a few counts were recorded for this clonotype. The V gene is TRBV15, the J gene TRBJ2-2; TRBD2 agrees at 13 bases. The junction had 7 bases not matched to a gene; V was cut back by 3 bases and J by 9 bases. Germline V gene data show CDR1 as LNHNV and CDR2 as YYDKDF (reference sequence). The CDR3 is made up of 16 amino acids. DNA of the CDR3: TGTGCCACCAGCAGTCCACTAGCGGGGGGGCGCCGGGAGCTGTTTTTT. As protein: CATSSPLAGGRRELFF.

Regarding this clonotype: This may be a read error, as it is one base from a much larger clone. This chain uses TRBV20-1 with TRBJ2-7; tentative D call: TRBD1 (6 bases). The germline V gene has CDR1 DFQATT and CDR2 SNEGSKA (reference sequence). CDR3 length equals 13 residues. CDR3 in DNA: TGCAGTTCTAGTAGTCAGGGGATCTACGAGCAGTACTTC. The encoded protein is CSSSSQGIYEQYF.

This clonotype was detected ten times or more. This chain joins TRBV7-2 and TRBJ1-1; D is unresolved. CDR1 is SGHTA and CDR2 is FQGNSA in the germline V gene. V was pared by 4 bases and J by 5 bases, with 14 bases between. CDR3 length: 14 residues. The DNA for the CDR3 is TGTGCCAGCAGCTCCCGTCTAGGGAAGACTGAAGCTTTCTTT. Protein sequence: CASSSRLGKTEAFF. Full variable domain (remainder filled in from reference TRBV7-2 and TRBJ1-1): GAGVSQSPSNKVTEKGKDVELRCDPISGHTALYWYRQSLGQGLEFLIYFQGNSAPDKSGLPSDRFSAERTGGSVSTLTIQRTQQEDSAVYLCASSSRLGKTEAFFGQGTRLTVV.

This clonotype was recorded a few times. V gene TRBV5-5 combines with J gene TRBJ2-4; 7 positions match TRBD1. CDR3 length: 17 amino acids. Germline CDR1 and CDR2: SGHKS and YYEKEE (reference sequence). Trimming cost V 4 bases and J 5 bases; bases outside gene matches: 15. CDR3 coding DNA: TGTGCCAGCAGCCGTCCGGGACAGAGTAGAGTTCAAAACATTCAGTACTTC. Its translation is CASSRPGQSRVQNIQYF.

Many counts were recorded for this clonotype. The chain is built from TRBV12-3 or TRBV12-4 and TRBJ2-7; D unclear. Deletions cut 7 bases from V and 0 bases from J, with 13 bases between. This CDR3 has 14 residues. CDR3 residues: CASNPLSGSYEQYF. The CDR3 DNA reads as TGTGCCAGCAACCCCCTATCGGGCTCCTACGAGCAGTACTTC.

This clonotype was seen a few times. The J gene is TRBJ2-1, the V gene TRBV12-3 or TRBV12-4; D is perhaps TRBD2 (6 bases). Deletions cut 6 bases from V and 7 bases from J, with 22 bases between. CDR3 length equals 16 residues. The CDR3 DNA reads TGTGCCAGCAGCTCACCGGGACTCCCTCTAGGAAATGAGCAGTTCTTC. This sequence encodes CASSSPGLPLGNEQFF.

This clonotype was found a few times. The genes are TRBV2 and TRBJ2-1, with TRBD2 identical over 8 bases. Per germline, CDR1 SNHLY and CDR2 FYNNEI. J lost 2 bases, V lost 7 bases, and 7 bases had no gene match. This CDR3 comprises 15 residues. CDR3 coding DNA: TGTGCCAGCATAAACTTAGCGGGGACCTACAATGAGCAGTTCTTC. Protein sequence: CASINLAGTYNEQFF.

This clonotype has a count of ten or more. The rearrangement joins TRBV12-3 or TRBV12-4 to TRBJ1-2; TRBD1 agrees at 7 bases. V was clipped by 3 bases and J by 8 bases; unmatched bases: 6. The CDR3 is 13 amino acids. The CDR3 reads CASSFGQEGGYTF. The CDR3 nucleotides are TGTGCCAGCAGTTTCGGACAGGAAGGAGGCTACACCTTC.

This clonotype was observed a few times. This chain uses TRBV5-6 with TRBJ1-2; D is perhaps TRBD1 (5 bases). V lost 4 bases and J lost 6, with 19 bases in between. The V gene's germline CDR1 is SGHDT and CDR2 YYEEEE. The CDR3 loop spans 15 amino acids. The CDR3 region is CASSRARAVRNGYTF. Here the CDR3 DNA reads TGTGCCAGCAGCCGGGCCAGGGCAGTCAGAAATGGCTACACCTTC.